This TCR beta chain was obtained from a study of CD8 T cells in ankylosing spondylitis. Study-level points and caveats: Reports of some motif variants in reactive arthritis synovial fluid and blood predate this one. Ankylosing spondylitis blood appeared to be characterized by a TCR beta motif of several highly homologous variants.

The length of the CDR3 is 15 residues. V shed 5 bases and J 4 bases; nucleotides not matched to a gene: 10. Concerning this clonotype itself: Antigen specificity is unknown.

Each CDR3 protein is one row after TCRdb ran MiXCR on the 5' RACE reads. The sample carries about 400,000 distinct CDR3 sequences, roughly 20% recorded once. Source material: blood, either unsorted or a sorted T cell fraction (not recorded which). The receptor comes from a male donor with ankylosing spondylitis or in good health (not recorded which). This chain joins TRBV12-3 or TRBV12-4 and TRBJ2-5; 7 bases are shared with TRBD1. CDR3 sequence (DNA): TGTGCCAGCAGTGGTAACAGGGGTATGGCAGAGACCCAGTACTTC. The encoded protein is CASSGNRGMAETQYF.